Described below is a single TCR beta chain sequence and its context. Its target is not known. In germline, CDR1 is MNHNS, CDR2 SASEGT. The CDR3 spans 13 residues. V lost 3 bases, J lost 4 bases, and 7 bases lay in between. This table comes from immunoSEQ multiplex PCR, and its TCRdb copy is limited to in-frame clones, with some not included. The profile shows tens of thousands of clones, about 90% of them singletons. The sample comes from a study of OX40 agonist ivuxolimab in advanced cancers. Overall study findings and caveats: Dose levels from 0.1 to 3.0 mg/kg saw CD4+ and CD8+ blood T cells expand clonally by week 6. Antigen specificity was not determined for the expanded peripheral T cells.

The sample was CD4+ or CD8+ T cells sorted from blood, taken in a trial of the OX40 agonist ivuxolimab. This receptor was taken from an adult with an advanced solid tumor such as melanoma, head and neck, liver or kidney cancer. The J gene is TRBJ1-3, the V gene TRBV6-1; no clear D gene. CDR3 loop: CASSDRLGNTIYF. The DNA of the CDR3 is TGTGCCAGCAGTGACAGGCTCGGAAACACCATATATTTT.